Listed below are T cell receptor beta chains from one sample, sequenced in a study of long-term antiretroviral therapy in people with HIV. Assay used: immunoSEQ multiplex PCR; TCRdb lists only in-frame clones, some missing. The sample records roughly 40,000 clones, around 93% being singletons. The source was unsorted PBMCs, collected almost 9.5 years after starting antiretroviral therapy. These receptors were obtained from a man aged 25-40 years with HIV. CDR3s include the opening cysteine and the closing phenylalanine or tryptophan. A D gene is named only where the DNA matches it firmly. A row's size may be missing; if present it is once, few, many or a size class.

size	V	D	J	DNA	CDR3
-	TRBV18	TRBD1	TRBJ2-5	TGTGCCAGCTCACAACAGGGGGCGCGTACGGGGGAGACCCAGTACTTC	CASSQQGARTGETQYF
-	TRBV7-6	TRBD1	TRBJ2-3	TGTGCCAGCAGCTCCGTTGCCGGGACAGGGTTGTATTTT	CASSSVAGTGLYF
-	TRBV6-5	-	TRBJ1-1	TGTGCCAGCAGTTACTCGGGAGAGAACACTGAAGCTTTCTTT	CASSYSGENTEAFF
once	TRBV7-9	-	TRBJ1-1	TGTGCCAGCAGTTCCGTTATGGTGGGCACTGAAGCTTTCTTT	CASSSVMVGTEAFF
-	TRBV7-3	TRBD2	TRBJ2-3	TGTGCCAGCAGCTTATCGAGCGGGGGAGGTACAGATACGCAGTATTTT	CASSLSSGGGTDTQYF
-	TRBV2	-	TRBJ2-6	TGTGCCGGGCATAGCTCTGGGGCCAACGTCCTGACTTTC	CAGHSSGANVLTF
-	TRBV6-5	TRBD1	TRBJ1-1	TGTGCCAGCAGTTACGACAGGGGGCATGGAGCTTTCTTT	CASSYDRGHGAFF
-	TRBV6-6	-	TRBJ1-6	TGTGCCAGCAGTTTCACCCCGGACGGTACGGGGTCACCCCTCCACTTT	CASSFTPDGTGSPLHF
-	TRBV5-1	-	TRBJ1-1	TGCGCCAGCAGCTTAGGCGCGTCGGGCACTGAAGCTTTCTTT	CASSLGASGTEAFF
-	TRBV9	-	TRBJ2-7	TGTGCCAGCAGCGTATCTAGCCCCGGAGGGGAGCAGTACTTC	CASSVSSPGGEQYF
-	TRBV4-2	TRBD2	TRBJ2-3	TGTGCCAGCAGCCAAGATAGCGGTGGGCTAGCGGGGGTTTCAGATACGCAGTATTTT	CASSQDSGGLAGVSDTQYF
-	TRBV4-2	-	TRBJ1-1	TGTGCCAGCAGTCCACAGGGCCACACTGAAGCTTTCTTT	CASSPQGHTEAFF
-	TRBV13	-	TRBJ1-3	TGTGCCAGCAGCTTTGGGGGACTCGTATTCGACACCATATATTTT	CASSFGGLVFDTIYF
-	TRBV27	-	TRBJ1-2	TGTGCCAGCAGTTTGAGCATGGGTTCTTTGGCTGGCTACACCTTC	CASSLSMGSLAGYTF
-	TRBV6-5	-	TRBJ1-5	TGTGCCAGCAGTTACTCGGACGGCCTCAATCAGCCCCAGCATTTT	CASSYSDGLNQPQHF
-	TRBV28	TRBD1	TRBJ1-4	TGTGCCAGCAGTTCAGGACAGGGAGGGAAAAAACTGTTTTTT	CASSSGQGGKKLFF
-	TRBV5-4	-	TRBJ2-7	TGTGCCAGCAGTCTTACTGATAACGAGCAGTACTTC	CASSLTDNEQYF
-	TRBV7-9	TRBD1	TRBJ1-3	TGTGCCAGCAGACCGAAGGACAGGCTGGGAAACACCATATATTTT	CASRPKDRLGNTIYF
-	TRBV5-1	TRBD2	TRBJ2-1	TGCGCCAGCATCGCCACTAGCGGGGTCTCCTACAATGAGCAGTTCTTC	CASIATSGVSYNEQFF
-	TRBV2	-	TRBJ2-3	TGTGCCAGCAGTGGGAAACTAGGGTTAGATACGCAGTATTTT	CASSGKLGLDTQYF
-	TRBV28	TRBD1	TRBJ1-5	TGTGCCAGCAGCAAGACAGGGTATAGCAATCAGCCCCAGCATTTT	CASSKTGYSNQPQHF
-	TRBV19	-	TRBJ1-1	TGTGCCAGTAGTATCACCCCCTCCGGGAGGGGCACTGAAGCTTTCTTT	CASSITPSGRGTEAFF